This TCR beta chain was recorded in a study of T cell responses to AZD1222 COVID-19 vaccine. A note on this clone: Its matching antigen is unknown.

Whole-study findings and limits: Baseline antibody screening turned up just six or seven seropositive AZD1222 recipients. Unmutated regions of variants are reportedly targeted by nearly half of spike-specific TCRs. In a largely white British group with more females than males, clonal diversity was possibly underestimated.

The CDR3 runs to 17 residues. V dropped 0 bases and J dropped 10; count of bases not matched to a gene: 14. Germline-derived CDR1 and CDR2 are LGHDT and YNNKEL (reference sequence). The data were produced by immunoSEQ multiplex PCR, yet TCRdb's version contains in-frame clones alone and is incomplete. The repertoire has around 84,000 clones, about 90% of them found once; the top ten carry about a tenth. The rearrangement links TRBV3-1 (or the pseudogene TRBV3-2) to TRBJ1-2; 10 positions agree with TRBD1. This clonotype originated in an adult in good health. This material consisted of peripheral blood, taken on day 0 of MenACWY control vaccination. CDR3 coding DNA: TGTGCCAGCAGCCAAGAACAAGGGACAGGGGATGGCGAGAACTACACCTTC. Its protein product is CASSQEQGTGDGENYTF.